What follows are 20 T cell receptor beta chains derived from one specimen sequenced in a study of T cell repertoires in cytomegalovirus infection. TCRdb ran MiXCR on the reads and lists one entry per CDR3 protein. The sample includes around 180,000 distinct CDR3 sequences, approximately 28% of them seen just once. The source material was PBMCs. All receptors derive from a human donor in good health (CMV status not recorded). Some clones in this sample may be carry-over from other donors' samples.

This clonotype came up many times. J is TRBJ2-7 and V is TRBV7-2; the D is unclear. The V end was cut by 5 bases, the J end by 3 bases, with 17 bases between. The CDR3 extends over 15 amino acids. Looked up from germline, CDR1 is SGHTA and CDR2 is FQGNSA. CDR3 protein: CASSLLAEFGYEQYF. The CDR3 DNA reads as TGTGCCAGCAGCCTGCTTGCGGAGTTCGGCTACGAGCAGTACTTC.

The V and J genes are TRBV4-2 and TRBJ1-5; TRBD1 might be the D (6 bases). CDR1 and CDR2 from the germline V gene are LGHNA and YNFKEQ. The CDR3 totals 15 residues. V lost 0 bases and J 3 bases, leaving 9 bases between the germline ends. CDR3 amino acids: CASSQDPGANQPQHF. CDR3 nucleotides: TGTGCCAGCAGCCAAGATCCAGGGGCCAATCAGCCCCAGCATTTT.

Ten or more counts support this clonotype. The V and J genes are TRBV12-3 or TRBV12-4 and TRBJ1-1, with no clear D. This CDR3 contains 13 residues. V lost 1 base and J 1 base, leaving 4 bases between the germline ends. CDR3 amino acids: CASSLGQNTEAFF. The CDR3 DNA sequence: TGTGCCAGCAGTTTAGGCCAGAACACTGAAGCTTTCTTT.

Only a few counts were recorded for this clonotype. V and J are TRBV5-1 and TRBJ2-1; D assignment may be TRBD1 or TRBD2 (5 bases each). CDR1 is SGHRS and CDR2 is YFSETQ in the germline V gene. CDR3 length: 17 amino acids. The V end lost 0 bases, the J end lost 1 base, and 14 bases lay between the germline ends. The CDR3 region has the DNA TGCGCCAGCAGCTTGGTAATGGGACCCTCTTCCTACAATGAGCAGTTCTTC. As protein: CASSLVMGPSSYNEQFF.

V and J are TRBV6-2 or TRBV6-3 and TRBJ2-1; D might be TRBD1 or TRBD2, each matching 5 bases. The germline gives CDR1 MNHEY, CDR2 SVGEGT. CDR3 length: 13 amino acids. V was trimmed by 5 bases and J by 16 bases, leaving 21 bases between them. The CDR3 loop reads CASSQTGTYVDFF. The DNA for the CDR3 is TGTGCCAGCAGTCAGACCGGGACCTACGTAGATTTCTTC.

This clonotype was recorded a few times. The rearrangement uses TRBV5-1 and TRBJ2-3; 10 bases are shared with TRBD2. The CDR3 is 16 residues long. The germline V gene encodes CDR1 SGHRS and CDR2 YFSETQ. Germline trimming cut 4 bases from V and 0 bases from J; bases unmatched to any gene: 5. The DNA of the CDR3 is TGCGCCAGCAGCCAAGGACTAGCGGCTAGCACAGATACGCAGTATTTT. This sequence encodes CASSQGLAASTDTQYF.

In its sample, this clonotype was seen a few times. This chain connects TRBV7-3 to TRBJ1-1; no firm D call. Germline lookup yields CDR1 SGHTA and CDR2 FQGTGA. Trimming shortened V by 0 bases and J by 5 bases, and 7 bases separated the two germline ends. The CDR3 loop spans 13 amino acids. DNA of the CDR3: TGTGCCAGCAGCTTAACAGGGAGGACTGAAGCTTTCTTT. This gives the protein CASSLTGRTEAFF.

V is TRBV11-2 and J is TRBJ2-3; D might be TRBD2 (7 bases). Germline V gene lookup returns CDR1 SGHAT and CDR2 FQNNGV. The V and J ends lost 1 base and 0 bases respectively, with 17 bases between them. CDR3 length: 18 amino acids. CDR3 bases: TGTGCCAGCAGCTTAGGAAGGGCGGGGGCCTCCAGCACAGATACGCAGTATTTT. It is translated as CASSLGRAGASSTDTQYF.

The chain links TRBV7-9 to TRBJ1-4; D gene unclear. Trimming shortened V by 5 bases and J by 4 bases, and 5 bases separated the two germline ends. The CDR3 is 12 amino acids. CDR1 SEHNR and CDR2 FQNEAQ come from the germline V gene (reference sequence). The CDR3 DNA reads TGTGCCAGCAGCCCCTATAATGAAAAACTGTTTTTT. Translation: CASSPYNEKLFF.

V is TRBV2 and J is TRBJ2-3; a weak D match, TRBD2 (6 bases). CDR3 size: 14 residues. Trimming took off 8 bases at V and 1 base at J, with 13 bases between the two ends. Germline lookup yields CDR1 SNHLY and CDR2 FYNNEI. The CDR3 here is CASVAAWGTDTQYF. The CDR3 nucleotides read TGTGCCAGCGTAGCGGCTTGGGGCACAGATACGCAGTATTTT.

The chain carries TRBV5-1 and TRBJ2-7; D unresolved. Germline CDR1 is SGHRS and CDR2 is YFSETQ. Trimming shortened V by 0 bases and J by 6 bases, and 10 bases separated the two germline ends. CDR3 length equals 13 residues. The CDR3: CASSLGEGFEQYF. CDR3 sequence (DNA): TGCGCCAGCAGCTTGGGAGAAGGCTTCGAGCAGTACTTC. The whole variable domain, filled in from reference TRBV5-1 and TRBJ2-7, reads KAGVTQTPRYLIKTRGQQVTLSCSPISGHRSVSWYQQTPGQGLQFLFEYFSETQRNKGNFPGRFSGRQFSNSRSEMNVSTLELGDSALYLCASSLGEGFEQYFGPGTRLTVT.

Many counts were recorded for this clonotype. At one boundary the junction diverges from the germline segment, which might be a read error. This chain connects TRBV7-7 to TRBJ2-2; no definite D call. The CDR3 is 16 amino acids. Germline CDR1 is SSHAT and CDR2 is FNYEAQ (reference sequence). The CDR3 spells CASSLAANRGAGELFF. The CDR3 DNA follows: TGTGCTAGCAGCTTAGCTGCGAACAGAGGTGCCGGGGAGCTGTTTTTT.

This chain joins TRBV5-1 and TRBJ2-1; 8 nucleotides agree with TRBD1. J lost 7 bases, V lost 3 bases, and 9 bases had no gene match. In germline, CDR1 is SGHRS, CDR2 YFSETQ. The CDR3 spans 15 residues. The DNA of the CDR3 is TGCGCCAGCAGCTCTGGCCCGGACAGGGAGAATGAGCAGTTCTTC. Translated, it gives CASSSGPDRENEQFF.

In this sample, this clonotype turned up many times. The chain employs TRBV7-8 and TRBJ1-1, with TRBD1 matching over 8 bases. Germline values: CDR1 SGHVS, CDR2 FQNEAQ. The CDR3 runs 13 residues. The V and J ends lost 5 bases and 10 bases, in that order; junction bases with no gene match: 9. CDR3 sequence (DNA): TGTGCCAGCAGCCCCAGGACAGGGCCGAGAGCTTTCTTT. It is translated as CASSPRTGPRAFF.

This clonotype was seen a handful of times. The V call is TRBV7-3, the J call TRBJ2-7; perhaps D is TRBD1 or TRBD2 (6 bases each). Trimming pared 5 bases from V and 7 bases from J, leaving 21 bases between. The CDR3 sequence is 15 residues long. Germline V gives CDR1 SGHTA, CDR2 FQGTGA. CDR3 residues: CASSPRPGAWGEQYF. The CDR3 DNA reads TGTGCCAGCAGCCCCCGCCCGGGGGCCTGGGGGGAGCAGTACTTC.

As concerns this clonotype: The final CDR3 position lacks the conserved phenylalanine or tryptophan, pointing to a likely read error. The CDR3 DNA follows: TGTGCCAGCAGTGAATGGTGGCAGGACACTGAAGCTTTCTAT. Translated: CASSEWWQDTEAFY. The chain couples TRBV2 to TRBJ1-1; no clear D. Trimming took off 2 bases at V and 3 bases at J, with 10 bases between the two ends. This CDR3 is 14 amino acids long. Per the germline V gene, CDR1 is SNHLY and CDR2 is FYNNEI.

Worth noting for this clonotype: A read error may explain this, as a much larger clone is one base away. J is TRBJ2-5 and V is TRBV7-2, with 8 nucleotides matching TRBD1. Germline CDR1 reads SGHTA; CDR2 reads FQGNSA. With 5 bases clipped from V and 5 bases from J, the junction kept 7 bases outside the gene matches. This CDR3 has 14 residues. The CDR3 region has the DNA TGTGCCAGCAGCCTGACAGGGGCGGTTGAGACCCAGTACTTC. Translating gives CASSLTGAVETQYF.

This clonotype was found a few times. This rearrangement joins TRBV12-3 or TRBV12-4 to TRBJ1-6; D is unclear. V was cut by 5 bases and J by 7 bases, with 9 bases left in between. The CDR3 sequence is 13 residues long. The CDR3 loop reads CASSPTGNSPLHF. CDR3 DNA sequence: TGTGCCAGCAGTCCGACCGGAAATTCACCCCTCCACTTT.

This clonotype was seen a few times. CDR3 residues: CASRPPGVPYEQYF. CDR3 nucleotides: TGTGCCAGCAGGCCCCCGGGAGTCCCCTACGAGCAGTACTTC. The chain employs TRBV2 and TRBJ2-7; perhaps TRBD2 as D (6 bases). CDR3 length: 14 residues. The germline V gene encodes CDR1 SNHLY and CDR2 FYNNEI. Deletions cut 6 bases from V and 2 bases from J, with 14 bases between.

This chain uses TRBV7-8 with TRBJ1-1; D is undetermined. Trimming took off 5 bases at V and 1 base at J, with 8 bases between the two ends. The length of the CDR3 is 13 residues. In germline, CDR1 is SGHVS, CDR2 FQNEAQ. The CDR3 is CASSIFGNTEAFF. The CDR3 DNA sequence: TGTGCCAGCAGCATCTTCGGGAACACTGAAGCTTTCTTT.